This T cell receptor (beta chain) is from a study of regulatory T cells in long-lasting Graves disease. As for the study in general: Patients newly diagnosed with Graves' had been on antithyroid drugs for under 3 months.

Construction of TCR beta libraries relied on iRepertoire HTBI primers and on Arm-PCR targeting CDR3 regions. TCRdb fed the multiplex PCR reads into MiXCR, producing one record per CDR3 protein. The table includes 300,000 to 400,000 distinct CDR3 sequences, around 15% detected once. This sample's time point: newly diagnosed GD, antithyroid drugs for less than 3 months. Scientists built the TCR library using RNA that was extracted from PBMCs. The CDR3 runs to 14 residues. CDR1 and CDR2 (germline): DFQATT, SNEGSKA (reference sequence). V was cut by 1 base and J by 0 bases, with 10 bases left in between. Regarding the study as a whole: Among samples with persistent disease, TRBV28, TRBJ1-2 and TRBJ2-5 were favored.

This clonotype was detected ten times or more. The antigen remains unidentified. Sequencing used peripheral blood mononuclear cells (PBMCs), obtained at new diagnosis, from a patient treated with antithyroid drugs. This TCR was recovered from a female donor with Graves disease. The genes are TRBV20-1 and TRBJ2-7, with a tentative D call TRBD2 (6 bases). CDR3 amino acids: CSARASVSSYEQYF. The CDR3 DNA follows: TGCAGTGCTAGAGCTAGCGTGAGCTCCTACGAGCAGTACTTC.